The 17 T cell receptor beta chains below come from one sample, sequenced in a study of OX40 agonist ivuxolimab in advanced cancers. The repertoire was sequenced with immunoSEQ multiplex PCR; TCRdb's copy has only in-frame clones and lacks some. The sample contains fewer than 90,000 clones, around 90% of which appear only once. The source was CD4+ or CD8+ T cells sorted from blood, collected in a trial of the OX40 agonist ivuxolimab. These receptor sequences come from an adult with an advanced solid tumor such as melanoma, head and neck, liver or kidney cancer.

The gene calls are TRBV19 and TRBJ2-2; 8 nucleotides align to TRBD1. Germline values: CDR1 LNHDA, CDR2 SQIVND (reference sequence). V lost 5 bases and J lost 5; bases outside the gene matches: 10. The CDR3 consists of 16 residues. CDR3 protein: CASSGREQGATGELFF. As DNA, the CDR3 is TGTGCCAGTAGTGGTCGGGAGCAGGGGGCGACCGGGGAGCTGTTTTTT. Full variable domain (missing parts from reference TRBV19 and TRBJ2-2): DGGITQSPKYLFRKEGQNVTLSCEQNLNHDAMYWYRQDPGQGLRLIYYSQIVNDFQKGDIAEGYSVSREKKESFPLTVTSAQKNPTAFYLCASSGREQGATGELFFGEGSRLTVL.

The chain couples TRBV9 to TRBJ2-3; D is ambiguous. In germline, CDR1 is SGDLS, CDR2 YYNGEE. The CDR3 is 15 amino acids. With 0 bases removed from V and 0 bases from J, the gap between germline ends came to 8 bases. CDR3 bases: TGTGCCAGCAGCGTAGGTGGGTACAGCACAGATACGCAGTATTTT. Protein sequence: CASSVGGYSTDTQYF.

This clone was found once. The rearrangement uses TRBV19 and TRBJ2-2; perhaps TRBD2 as D (6 bases). Germline V gives CDR1 LNHDA, CDR2 SQIVND (reference sequence). The CDR3 contains 14 residues. V lost 7 bases and J lost 0, with 9 bases in between. CDR3 protein: CASKGGPNTGELFF. The CDR3 DNA is TGTGCCAGTAAGGGAGGCCCGAACACCGGGGAGCTGTTTTTT.

The rearrangement links TRBV30 to TRBJ2-3; tentatively, D is TRBD1 (5 bases). V lost 8 bases and J 2 bases, leaving 11 bases between the germline ends. There are 12 residues in the CDR3. Germline V lookup: CDR1 GTSNPN, CDR2 SVGIG (reference sequence). CDR3 coding DNA: TGTGCCGCTAGGGGCAACACAGATACGCAGTATTTT. It yields the protein CAARGNTDTQYF.

The chain links TRBV7-3 to TRBJ1-1, with 7 bases fitting TRBD1. Trimming removed 5 bases from V and 0 bases from J; junction bases left unmatched: 3. CDR1 is SGHTA, CDR2 FQGTGA, per germline. The CDR3 totals 14 residues. CDR3 protein: CASSPQGMNTEAFF. CDR3 nucleotide sequence: TGTGCCAGCAGCCCACAGGGGATGAACACTGAAGCTTTCTTT.

The chain uses TRBV6-1 and TRBJ1-5; 7 bases fit TRBD1. CDR1 MNHNS and CDR2 SASEGT come from the germline V gene. The CDR3 sequence is 13 residues long. J was trimmed by 9 bases and V by 6 bases; bases with no gene match: 8. CDR3 bases: TGTGCCAGCAGAACCACAGGGGAAGGGCCCCAGCATTTT. Translating it yields CASRTTGEGPQHF.

V gene TRBV29-1 combines with J gene TRBJ2-7, with D possibly matching TRBD1 (5 bases). This CDR3 region has 13 residues. Germline CDR1 SQVTM, CDR2 ANQGSEA. Between the trimmed V and J ends, which lost 4 bases and 1 base, there was a span of 11 bases. The CDR3 loop reads CSVVNQGSYEQYF. CDR3 sequence (DNA): TGCAGCGTTGTGAATCAGGGATCCTACGAGCAGTACTTC.

The V call is TRBV19, the J call TRBJ2-1; 12 bases map to TRBD2. This CDR3 has 13 amino acids. CDR1 is LNHDA and CDR2 is SQIVND in the germline V gene (reference sequence). V was pared by 10 bases and J by 7 bases, with 5 bases of the junction left unmatched. The CDR3 nucleotides read TGTGCCACACGACTAGCGGGGGAGAATGAGCAGTTCTTC. This codes for CATRLAGENEQFF.

The chain uses TRBV14 and TRBJ1-4; no reliable D call. CDR1 is SGHDN and CDR2 is FVKESK in the germline V gene. The V end was cut by 2 bases, the J end by 5 bases, with 6 bases between. The CDR3 covers 13 residues. CDR3 in DNA: TGTGCCAGCAGCCAACGACCGAATGAAAAACTGTTTTTT. It is translated as CASSQRPNEKLFF.

This clone showed up just once. The V call is TRBV7-2, the J call TRBJ2-3, with D hard to call. The length of the CDR3 is 16 residues. Germline V CDR1 and CDR2: SGHTA, FQGNSA. The ends were cut back, 5 bases at V and 3 bases at J, with 18 bases in the middle. CDR3 nucleotides: TGTGCCAGCAGCCCCCGGTGGTTAGGTGGGACAGATACGCAGTATTTT. Protein sequence: CASSPRWLGGTDTQYF.

The chain combines TRBV9 with TRBJ1-2; D gene unclear. Germline CDR1 and CDR2: SGDLS and YYNGEE. The CDR3 extends over 14 amino acids. V lost 0 bases, J lost 4 bases, and 10 bases lay in between. The CDR3 region has the DNA TGTGCCAGCAGCGTAGGTGAGGTTGGCTATGGCTACACCTTC. It codes for CASSVGEVGYGYTF.

The V gene is TRBV30, the J gene TRBJ2-2; the D gene is possibly TRBD1 (6 bases). V was trimmed by 5 bases and J by 5 bases, leaving 21 bases between them. In germline, CDR1 is GTSNPN, CDR2 SVGIG (reference sequence). The CDR3 runs to 16 residues. CDR3 in DNA: TGTGCCTGGTTTTCTGACAGGAGCTGGTGGACCGGGGAGCTGTTTTTT. It specifies CAWFSDRSWWTGELFF.

The chain has TRBV19 and TRBJ1-3; D is perhaps TRBD1 (5 bases). Per germline, CDR1 LNHDA and CDR2 SQIVND (reference sequence). V shed 6 bases and J shed 10 bases, with 16 bases lying between them. CDR3 size: 13 residues. CDR3 amino acids: CASSRADGGTIYF. For the CDR3, the DNA is TGTGCCAGTAGCAGGGCGGATGGAGGGACCATATATTTT.

The DNA of the CDR3 is TGTGCCAGCAGTTACACAGGGAAGGATACCGGGGAGCTGTTTTTT. The encoded protein is CASSYTGKDTGELFF. This rearrangement joins TRBV6-6 to TRBJ2-2; tentatively, D is TRBD1 (6 bases). The CDR3 length is 15 residues. Trimming left V 2 bases short and J 5 bases short, with 12 bases between. From germline, CDR1 is MNHNY and CDR2 SVGAGI (reference sequence).

This chain connects TRBV28 to TRBJ2-7; D might be TRBD1 (7 bases). Germline CDR1 MDHEN, CDR2 SYDVKM. The V end lost 6 bases, the J end lost 3 bases, and 9 bases lay between the germline ends. This CDR3 comprises 12 residues. CDR3 in amino acids: CASRRDSYEQYF. CDR3 DNA: TGTGCCAGCAGGCGGGACAGCTACGAGCAGTACTTC. The full variable domain, rest sourced from reference TRBV28 and TRBJ2-7, is DVKVTQSSRYLVKRTGEKVFLECVQDMDHENMFWYRQDPGLGLRLIYFSYDVKMKEKGDIPEGYSVSREKKERFSLILESASTNQTSMYLCASRRDSYEQYFGPGTRLTVT.

This clone was seen a single time. V gene TRBV6-1 combines with J gene TRBJ2-1; 15 bases map to TRBD2. The J segment lost 10 bases and the V segment lost 10 bases, leaving 5 bases of the junction unmatched. The CDR3 is 13 amino acids. In germline, CDR1 is MNHNS, CDR2 SASEGT. The CDR3 coding sequence is TGTGCCACCGGGACTAGCGGGGGGTTAGAGCAGTTCTTC. Its protein is CATGTSGGLEQFF.

This chain connects TRBV5-1 to TRBJ2-3, with a possible D match to TRBD2 (5 bases). This CDR3 spans 13 amino acids. Germline-derived CDR1 and CDR2 are SGHRS and YFSETQ. V gave up 5 bases and J gave up 4 bases, with 11 bases separating them. CDR3 sequence: CASSVSAPDTQYF. The CDR3 DNA reads as TGCGCCAGCAGTGTTAGCGCCCCAGATACGCAGTATTTT.